These 14 T cell receptor beta chains came from one sample sequenced in a study of CD8+ T cells in alopecia areata. Extracted RNA was reverse transcribed, and the resulting cDNA served as sequencing template. The data were produced by immunoSEQ multiplex PCR, yet TCRdb's version contains in-frame clones alone and is incomplete. The sample has 100,000 to 150,000 clones, approximately 53% seen once; the top ten hold roughly 4.3%. Sequencing was performed on CD4+ T cells sorted from blood, taken at week 0. Source of these receptors: a human donor with alopecia areata.

The V gene is TRBV7-2, the J gene TRBJ2-1, with 9 bases matching TRBD2. The length of the CDR3 is 17 residues. Trimming at V came to 1 base and at J to 3 bases, leaving 7 bases not matched to a gene. The V gene's germline CDR1 is SGHTA and CDR2 FQGNSA. CDR3 region: CASSLVLLAGYYNEQFF. In DNA form, the CDR3 reads TGTGCCAGCAGCTTAGTCTTGCTAGCGGGGTACTACAATGAGCAGTTCTTC.

This clone is a singleton in its sample. V usage is TRBV5-1 and J usage is TRBJ2-1; D call uncertain. Germline values: CDR1 SGHRS, CDR2 YFSETQ. Trimming took off 4 bases at V and 8 bases at J, with 19 bases between the two ends. CDR3 length: 15 residues. As DNA, the CDR3 is TGCGCCAGCAGCCCCCTCGGGCTAGATTGGGATGAGCAGTTCTTC. It specifies CASSPLGLDWDEQFF.

V is TRBV7-2 and J is TRBJ2-7; perhaps TRBD1 as D (6 bases). CDR3 length equals 15 residues. Trimming stripped 5 bases from V and 4 bases from J, with 18 bases between. CDR1 is SGHTA, CDR2 FQGNSA, per germline. CDR3 sequence reads: CASSRTGTPGYEQYF. CDR3 nucleotide sequence: TGTGCCAGCAGCCGCACGGGGACACCGGGGTACGAGCAGTACTTC.

This chain links TRBV7-9 with TRBJ1-2, with D perhaps TRBD1 (5 bases). There are 15 residues in the CDR3. Deletions cut 5 bases from V and 3 bases from J, with 16 bases between. CDR1 and CDR2 (germline): SEHNR, FQNEAQ (reference sequence). The CDR3 DNA is TGTGCCAGCAGCGACAGCTTTCAAAAATACTATGGCTACACCTTC. It specifies CASSDSFQKYYGYTF.

This chain uses TRBV5-1 with TRBJ1-1; D gene uncertain. Germline V gives CDR1 SGHRS, CDR2 YFSETQ. The CDR3 sequence is 13 residues long. With 4 bases removed from V and 1 base from J, the gap between germline ends came to 8 bases. CDR3 residues: CASSAAPNTEAFF. In nucleotides, the CDR3 is TGCGCCAGCAGCGCCGCCCCGAACACTGAAGCTTTCTTT.

In regard to this clone: This same CDR3 is encoded by further DNA sequences in the sample. The rearrangement uses TRBV9 and TRBJ2-5; D is unresolved. The ends were cut back, 0 bases at V and 3 bases at J, with 6 bases in the middle. The CDR3 has 13 amino acids. Germline CDR1 is SGDLS and CDR2 is YYNGEE. The CDR3 DNA is TGTGCCAGCAGCGTAGCGGTCGAAGAGACCCAGTACTTC. Its translation is CASSVAVEETQYF.

Here the CDR3 DNA reads TGCGCCAGCAGCCAAGATGAGGACCCAGGGCAGCCCCAGCATTTT. Encoded protein: CASSQDEDPGQPQHF. J is TRBJ1-5 and V is TRBV4-1, with D possibly matching TRBD1 (5 bases). Trimming left V 0 bases short and J 7 bases short, with 13 bases between. CDR1 is MGHRA, CDR2 YSYEKL, per germline. This CDR3 comprises 15 residues.

This clone came up a few times. CDR3 amino acids: CASSQDLTRTGGSYEQYF. In DNA form, the CDR3 reads TGTGCCAGCAGCCAGGACCTAACGCGGACAGGGGGATCTTACGAGCAGTACTTC. V usage is TRBV4-2 and J usage is TRBJ2-7, with TRBD1 identical over 10 bases. CDR1 is LGHNA and CDR2 is YNFKEQ in the germline V gene. This CDR3 has 18 amino acids. Germline trimming cut 3 bases from V and 4 bases from J; bases unmatched to any gene: 15.

With regard to this clone: The sample carries other DNA sequences with the same CDR3. The rearrangement uses TRBV18 and TRBJ2-5; D call uncertain. The CDR3 is 14 residues long. The V gene's germline CDR1 is KGHSH and CDR2 LQKENI. Trimming left V 0 bases short and J 2 bases short, with 7 bases between. CDR3 in amino acids: CASSPPVGQETQYF. The CDR3 DNA follows: TGTGCCAGCTCACCACCGGTGGGGCAAGAGACCCAGTACTTC.

V and J are TRBV28 and TRBJ1-1; TRBD1 matches 8 bases. Germline CDR1 reads MDHEN; CDR2 reads SYDVKM. The CDR3 covers 13 residues. Unmatched junction bases numbered 6, after V lost 5 bases and J lost 7 bases. CDR3: CASSPWTGNEAFF. CDR3 coding DNA: TGTGCCAGCAGTCCCTGGACAGGGAATGAAGCTTTCTTT.

This clone has more than one count but fewer than ten. The J gene is TRBJ2-7, the V gene TRBV29-1; the D gene is possibly TRBD2 (6 bases). Between the trimmed V and J ends, which lost 1 base and 2 bases, there was a span of 9 bases. CDR1 is SQVTM and CDR2 is ANQGSEA in the germline V gene. The CDR3 spans 13 residues. CDR3 nucleotide sequence: TGCAGCGTTGAAGTAGGAGGGACCTACGAGCAGTACTTC. Translated: CSVEVGGTYEQYF.

The V call is TRBV28, the J call TRBJ2-3; 9 nucleotides match TRBD1. Germline V lookup: CDR1 MDHEN, CDR2 SYDVKM. Germline trimming cut 2 bases from V and 14 bases from J; bases unmatched to any gene: 8. The CDR3 totals 13 residues. The CDR3 bases are TGTGCCAGCAGTTTAAACAGGGGGCGCGATCGGTATTTT. Amino acid sequence: CASSLNRGRDRYF.

The rearrangement joins TRBV7-2 to TRBJ1-1; 10 nucleotides align to TRBD1. Germline trimming cut 1 base from V and 1 base from J; bases unmatched to any gene: 9. Germline lookup yields CDR1 SGHTA and CDR2 FQGNSA. There are 18 residues in the CDR3. In DNA, the CDR3 is TGTGCCAGCAGCTTAGGACGGGACAGGGGAGACCCGAACACTGAAGCTTTCTTT. This codes for CASSLGRDRGDPNTEAFF. Full variable domain (rest looked up from reference TRBV7-2 and TRBJ1-1): GAGVSQSPSNKVTEKGKDVELRCDPISGHTALYWYRQSLGQGLEFLIYFQGNSAPDKSGLPSDRFSAERTGGSVSTLTIQRTQQEDSAVYLCASSLGRDRGDPNTEAFFGQGTRLTVV.

V gene TRBV25-1 combines with J gene TRBJ1-4, with TRBD1 identical over 9 bases. Germline V lookup: CDR1 MGHDK, CDR2 SYGVNS. Trimming at V came to 6 bases and at J to 6 bases, leaving 5 bases not matched to a gene. The CDR3 runs to 14 residues. The CDR3 DNA reads as TGTGCCAGCAGGGCCGGGACAGGGCATGAAAAACTGTTTTTT. Encoded protein: CASRAGTGHEKLFF.